Included here is one TCR beta chain sequence, with context. Its antigen is unknown. This sample is drawn from a study of cytomegalovirus exposure and HLA in healthy donors. There are 16 residues in the CDR3. With 6 bases clipped from V and 3 bases from J, the junction kept 12 bases outside the gene matches. The V gene's germline CDR1 is MDHEN and CDR2 SYDVKM. A multiplex PCR was run with 60 Vbeta primers and 13 Jbeta primers. Sequencing used immunoSEQ multiplex PCR; TCRdb keeps in-frame clones, though not all of them. This repertoire shows fewer than 250,000 clones, over 70% found once; its top ten account for 2.5% to 4%. Overall study findings and caveats: From TCR beta sequences, most subjects' HLA-A and HLA-B alleles were reportedly predicted accurately. Later analysis revealed greater clonal expansion in HLA-associated TCR beta chains than in equally common others. With later analysis, a missense DCLRE1C variant became linked to TCR beta V- and J-gene trimming.

This chain uses TRBV28 with TRBJ2-5; 8 bases are shared with TRBD2. The origin of this receptor is a woman aged 30 to 39 in good health and CMV-seropositive. Sequenced sample: PBMCs. This chain's CDR3 is CASSPPGEREKETQYF. Written as DNA, the CDR3 is TGTGCCAGCAGCCCCCCTGGGGAGCGGGAGAAAGAGACCCAGTACTTC.